Below, 27 T cell receptor beta chains from the same sample are listed, as sequenced in a study of blood T cell repertoires in COVID-19 (dated by TCRdb to the early 2020s). Library prep was done by the immunoSEQ multiplex PCR assay. Here the immuneACCESS table is served through TCRdb, limited to in-frame sequences with V and J called. Missing clones are a known gap in these copies; in checked studies unresolved V genes cover under half, and the rest lacks a known reason. A total of about 120,000 clones appear in this sample, more than 75% of them only once. The top ten clones comprise 3.9% of the sample. The sample taken for sequencing was peripheral blood. The receptors stem from a man aged 55 to 69 with acute or convalescent COVID-19.

The V and J genes are TRBV30 and TRBJ2-5; D is uncertain. Germline V gene data show CDR1 as GTSNPN and CDR2 as SVGIG (reference sequence). This CDR3 is built from 12 residues. Trimming removed 4 bases at V and 4 bases at J, with 10 bases between. The CDR3 sequence: CAWTVNGETQYF. Here the CDR3 DNA reads TGTGCCTGGACGGTCAATGGAGAGACCCAGTACTTC.

The chain is built from TRBV24-1 and TRBJ2-2; 7 positions match TRBD1. With V trimmed by 1 base and J by 2 bases, 3 bases remained unmatched. The CDR3 extends over 16 amino acids. CDR1 is KGHDR and CDR2 is SFDVKD in the germline V gene. CDR3 bases: TGTGCCACCAGTGATTTCGGGACAGCTAACACCGGGGAGCTGTTTTTT. This codes for CATSDFGTANTGELFF.

The genes are TRBV29-1 and TRBJ1-1, with TRBD1 as a possible D gene (5 bases). With 6 bases removed from V and 3 bases from J, the gap between germline ends came to 17 bases. The CDR3 has 14 residues. Germline V gene lookup returns CDR1 SQVTM and CDR2 ANQGSEA. CDR3 in amino acids: CSVKLGSRDTEAFF. The CDR3 coding sequence is TGCAGCGTCAAATTGGGATCCAGGGACACTGAAGCTTTCTTT. Variable domain in full (rest from reference TRBV29-1 and TRBJ1-1): SAVISQKPSRDICQRGTSLTIQCQVDSQVTMMFWYRQQPGQSLTLIATANQGSEATYESGFVIDKFPISRPNLTFSTLTVSNMSPEDSSIYLCSVKLGSRDTEAFFGQGTRLTVV.

This clone was seen just once. The V gene is TRBV6-5, the J gene TRBJ2-1, with 12 bases matching TRBD2. The CDR3 contains 16 residues. CDR1 and CDR2 from the germline V gene are MNHEY and SVGAGI. With V trimmed by 2 bases and J by 6 bases, 5 bases remained unmatched. CDR3 in amino acids: CASSYGGLAGPNEQFF. DNA for the CDR3: TGTGCCAGCAGTTACGGCGGACTAGCGGGACCCAATGAGCAGTTCTTC.

Ten or more counts support this clone. The rearrangement links TRBV9 to TRBJ2-1; 13 positions match TRBD2. Germline values: CDR1 SGDLS, CDR2 YYNGEE. V dropped 4 bases and J dropped 16; count of bases not matched to a gene: 5. The CDR3 spans 12 residues. The CDR3 DNA sequence: TGTGCCAGCAGCCCCGGGACTAGCGGGATCTTCTTC. Translated, it gives CASSPGTSGIFF.

The chain joins TRBV28 to TRBJ2-7; 9 bases are a match to TRBD2. The V segment lost 2 bases and the J segment 2 bases; nucleotides outside the gene matches: 13. The length of the CDR3 is 18 residues. Per the germline V gene, CDR1 is MDHEN and CDR2 is SYDVKM. CDR3 sequence: CASSLIRASGNVPYEQYF. The CDR3 bases are TGTGCCAGCAGTTTAATCAGGGCTAGCGGGAATGTACCCTACGAGCAGTACTTC. The full variable domain, with the rest looked up from reference TRBV28 and TRBJ2-7, is DVKVTQSSRYLVKRTGEKVFLECVQDMDHENMFWYRQDPGLGLRLIYFSYDVKMKEKGDIPEGYSVSREKKERFSLILESASTNQTSMYLCASSLIRASGNVPYEQYFGPGTRLTVT.

This sequence joins TRBV27 and TRBJ2-1; no clear D. Trimming pared 5 bases from V and 9 bases from J, leaving 17 bases between. Germline lookup yields CDR1 MNHEY and CDR2 SMNVEV (reference sequence). CDR3 length equals 14 residues. The CDR3 DNA reads as TGTGCCAGCAGTCAAAACCCTTTGTCTATTGAGCAGTTCTTC. Its translation: CASSQNPLSIEQFF.

This clone was picked up a small number of times. The chain is built from TRBV29-1 and TRBJ2-7, with 10 bases identical to TRBD2. Germline V gene lookup returns CDR1 SQVTM and CDR2 ANQGSEA. The CDR3 extends over 13 amino acids. V lost 7 bases, J lost 7 bases, and 10 bases stayed unmatched. CDR3 sequence reads: CSAESGRAKEQYF. CDR3 sequence (DNA): TGCAGCGCCGAAAGCGGGAGGGCAAAGGAGCAGTACTTC.

The chain is built from TRBV27 and TRBJ2-7; 7 bases are a match to TRBD2. The CDR3 runs 15 residues. From germline, CDR1 is MNHEY and CDR2 SMNVEV (reference sequence). V lost 4 bases to trimming and J lost 4 bases; unmatched junction nucleotides: 10. The CDR3 nucleotides read TGTGCCAGCAGTTCCTCACACCGGACTAGGTACGAGCAGTACTTC. The encoded protein is CASSSSHRTRYEQYF.

The chain has TRBV28 and TRBJ2-1; 7 nucleotides agree with TRBD2. This CDR3 spans 13 amino acids. The V and J ends lost 8 bases and 4 bases, in that order; junction bases with no gene match: 5. Germline values: CDR1 MDHEN, CDR2 SYDVKM. In DNA, the CDR3 is TGTGCCAGCGTTCGCGGGAGTTACAATGAGCAGTTCTTC. Translating gives CASVRGSYNEQFF. The whole variable domain, remainder taken from reference TRBV28 and TRBJ2-1, is DVKVTQSSRYLVKRTGEKVFLECVQDMDHENMFWYRQDPGLGLRLIYFSYDVKMKEKGDIPEGYSVSREKKERFSLILESASTNQTSMYLCASVRGSYNEQFFGPGTRLTVL.

J is TRBJ1-1 and V is TRBV7-2, with D perhaps matching TRBD1 (5 bases). This CDR3 contains 13 residues. CDR1 and CDR2 from the germline V gene are SGHTA and FQGNSA. With 3 bases removed from V and 4 bases from J, the gap between germline ends came to 9 bases. The CDR3 protein is CASSFQGGTEAFF. The CDR3 coding sequence is TGTGCCAGCAGCTTCCAGGGAGGCACTGAAGCTTTCTTT. The full variable domain, in which reference TRBV7-2 and TRBJ1-1 provide the parts outside the CDR3, is GAGVSQSPSNKVTEKGKDVELRCDPISGHTALYWYRQSLGQGLEFLIYFQGNSAPDKSGLPSDRFSAERTGGSVSTLTIQRTQQEDSAVYLCASSFQGGTEAFFGQGTRLTVV.

This sequence joins TRBV9 and TRBJ2-1; 7 nucleotides match TRBD2. Germline CDR1 reads SGDLS; CDR2 reads YYNGEE. This CDR3 is 15 amino acids long. J was trimmed by 4 bases and V by 2 bases; bases with no gene match: 6. The CDR3 region is CASSVGPSGYNEQFF. The CDR3, as DNA: TGTGCCAGCAGCGTCGGTCCTAGCGGATACAATGAGCAGTTCTTC.

The chain joins TRBV28 to TRBJ1-3; D is perhaps TRBD1 (6 bases). From germline, CDR1 is MDHEN and CDR2 SYDVKM. The length of the CDR3 is 14 residues. The ends were cut back, 3 bases at V and 4 bases at J, with 10 bases in the middle. This CDR3 is CASSLSGTGNTIYF. For the CDR3, the DNA is TGTGCCAGCAGTTTGTCCGGGACAGGAAACACCATATATTTT.

This clone has only one observation. The chain is built from TRBV5-8 and TRBJ2-1; tentative D call: TRBD2 (6 bases). V was trimmed by 4 bases and J by 0 bases, leaving 8 bases between them. Germline CDR1 and CDR2: SGHTS and YDEGEE. The CDR3 is 14 residues long. CDR3 protein: CASSLTSSYNEQFF. CDR3 nucleotides: TGTGCCAGCAGCCTGACTAGCTCCTACAATGAGCAGTTCTTC.

The chain carries TRBV5-1 and TRBJ2-1; a possible D gene is TRBD1 (5 bases). Deletions cut 0 bases from V and 2 bases from J, with 6 bases between. Germline V gene sequence: CDR1 SGHRS, CDR2 YFSETQ. CDR3 size: 14 residues. In nucleotides, the CDR3 is TGCGCCAGCAGCTTGGCAGGGCCCTACAATGAGCAGTTCTTC. Translating gives CASSLAGPYNEQFF.

V gene TRBV28 combines with J gene TRBJ1-1, with D uncertain. The CDR3 sequence is 15 residues long. Deletions cut 5 bases from V and 5 bases from J, with 18 bases between. CDR1 MDHEN and CDR2 SYDVKM come from the germline V gene. In DNA, the CDR3 is TGTGCCAGCAGTCCTGGGGATAAACGGGGAACTGAAGCTTTCTTT. Its protein product is CASSPGDKRGTEAFF.

The rearrangement uses TRBV28 and TRBJ1-2; TRBD1 matches 9 bases. The CDR3 has 13 amino acids. The junction had 5 bases not matched to a gene; V was cut back by 5 bases and J by 7 bases. Per the germline V gene, CDR1 is MDHEN and CDR2 is SYDVKM. This CDR3 is CASSIQGARGYTF. The CDR3 DNA follows: TGTGCCAGCAGTATACAGGGGGCGCGTGGCTACACCTTC.

This chain connects TRBV15 to TRBJ2-3, with 7 bases matching TRBD2. The CDR3 runs to 17 residues. V dropped 0 bases and J dropped 1; count of bases not matched to a gene: 7. Germline V lookup: CDR1 LNHNV, CDR2 YYDKDF (reference sequence). DNA for the CDR3: TGTGCCACCAGCAGAGACGTCCCTAGCGGCCGCACAGATACGCAGTATTTT. Translated, it gives CATSRDVPSGRTDTQYF.

This clone has a single count. The V gene is TRBV11-3, the J gene TRBJ2-2; TRBD1 aligns across 7 bases. V was pared by 1 base and J by 7 bases, with 3 bases of the junction left unmatched. Germline V gene lookup returns CDR1 SGHNT and CDR2 YENEEA. This CDR3 has 14 amino acids. In nucleotides, the CDR3 is TGTGCCAGCAGCTTAGGAGGGGGCTTCGGGGAGCTGTTTTTT. It codes for CASSLGGGFGELFF.

The rearrangement joins TRBV30 to TRBJ2-7; TRBD1 might be the D (6 bases). V gave up 3 bases and J gave up 7 bases, with 16 bases separating them. This CDR3 comprises 13 residues. The germline CDR1 and CDR2 sequences are GTSNPN and SVGIG (reference sequence). CDR3 residues: CAWRDTGFGEQYF. CDR3 nucleotides: TGTGCCTGGAGAGATACAGGGTTTGGGGAGCAGTACTTC.

This chain links TRBV10-3 with TRBJ2-5; D possibly corresponds to TRBD2 (5 bases). CDR3 size: 14 residues. V lost 3 bases and J lost 2, with 10 bases in between. Germline V gene lookup returns CDR1 ENHRY and CDR2 SYGVKD. Here the CDR3 DNA reads TGTGCCATCAGTGACGTTACGGGGCAAGAGACCCAGTACTTC. As protein: CAISDVTGQETQYF.

The rearrangement joins TRBV10-2 to TRBJ2-3; D uncertain. This CDR3 is 15 amino acids long. Germline loops: CDR1 WSHSY, CDR2 SAAADI. Trimming cost V 2 bases and J 1 base, with 10 bases left between them. The DNA for the CDR3 is TGCGCCAGCAGTGAGGGGTTCGCGGGCACAGATACGCAGTATTTT. Protein product: CASSEGFAGTDTQYF.

V and J are TRBV3-1 (or the pseudogene TRBV3-2) and TRBJ2-2; D not resolved. The CDR3 contains 13 residues. Germline CDR1 is LGHDT and CDR2 is YNNKEL (reference sequence). The V end was cut by 1 base, the J end by 6 bases, with 6 bases between. CDR3 DNA sequence: TGTGCCAGCAGCCAAGCTCTAGCCGGGGAGCTGTTTTTT. Protein sequence: CASSQALAGELFF.

The J gene is TRBJ2-4, the V gene TRBV28, with a tentative D call TRBD1 (5 bases). V was trimmed by 3 bases and J by 6 bases, leaving 9 bases between them. The CDR3 covers 13 residues. Germline V gene lookup returns CDR1 MDHEN and CDR2 SYDVKM. As DNA, the CDR3 is TGTGCCAGCAGTTTCACAGGCAGAAACATTCAGTACTTC. Translation gives CASSFTGRNIQYF.

V is TRBV6-2 or TRBV6-3 and J is TRBJ2-7; TRBD1 matches at 7 bases. The trim removed 7 bases at V and 2 bases at J, leaving 20 bases unmatched. The CDR3 runs to 18 residues. Per germline, CDR1 MNHEY and CDR2 SVGEGT. CDR3 sequence: CASNPPSGQLKVPYEQYF. CDR3 coding DNA: TGTGCCAGCAACCCTCCGTCGGGACAGCTCAAAGTTCCCTACGAGCAGTACTTC.

The rearrangement links TRBV28 to TRBJ2-7, with 9 bases identical to TRBD2. With V trimmed by 3 bases and J by 4 bases, 1 base remained unmatched. Germline V CDR1 and CDR2: MDHEN, SYDVKM. CDR3 length: 13 amino acids. The CDR3 nucleotides read TGTGCCAGCAGTTTCCTAGCGGGGTACGAGCAGTACTTC. Its protein is CASSFLAGYEQYF. Using reference TRBV28 and TRBJ2-7 for the parts outside the CDR3, the full variable domain is DVKVTQSSRYLVKRTGEKVFLECVQDMDHENMFWYRQDPGLGLRLIYFSYDVKMKEKGDIPEGYSVSREKKERFSLILESASTNQTSMYLCASSFLAGYEQYFGPGTRLTVT.

V and J are TRBV13 and TRBJ2-7; possibly TRBD1 for D (6 bases). The CDR3 is 15 amino acids. Germline-derived CDR1 and CDR2 are PRHDT and FYEKMQ (reference sequence). V was cut by 4 bases and J by 5 bases, with 18 bases left in between. This CDR3 is CASSSHREREDEQYF. DNA for the CDR3: TGTGCCAGCAGCTCCCACAGGGAAAGAGAGGACGAGCAGTACTTC.